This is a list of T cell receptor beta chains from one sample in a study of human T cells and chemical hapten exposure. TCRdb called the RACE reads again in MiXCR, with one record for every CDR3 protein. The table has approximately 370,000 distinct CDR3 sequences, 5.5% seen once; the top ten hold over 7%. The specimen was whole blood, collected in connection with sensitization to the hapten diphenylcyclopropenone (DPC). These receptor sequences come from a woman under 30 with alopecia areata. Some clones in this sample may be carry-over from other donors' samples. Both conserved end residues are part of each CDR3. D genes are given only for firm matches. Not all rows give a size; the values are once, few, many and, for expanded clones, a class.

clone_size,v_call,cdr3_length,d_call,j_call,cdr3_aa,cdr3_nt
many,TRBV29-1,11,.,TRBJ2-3,CSVEPSDTQYF,TGCAGCGTCGAACCATCAGATACGCAGTATTTT
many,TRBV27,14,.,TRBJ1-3,CASRGSSSGNTIYF,TGTGCCAGCAGAGGGTCCAGCTCTGGAAACACCATATATTTT
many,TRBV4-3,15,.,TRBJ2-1,CASSQDRGGPNEQFF,TGCGCCAGCAGCCAAGATCGTGGGGGCCCAAATGAGCAGTTCTTC
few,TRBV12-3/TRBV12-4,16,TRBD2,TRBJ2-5,CASSLRTSGGLETQYF,TGTGCCAGCAGTTTAAGGACTAGCGGGGGGTTGGAGACCCAGTACTTC
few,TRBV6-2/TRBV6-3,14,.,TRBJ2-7,CASGRDSSPLQQYF,TGTGCCAGCGGAAGGGACTCCTCTCCCCTCCAGCAGTACTTC
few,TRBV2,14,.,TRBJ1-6,CASSVQPWDSPLHF,TGTGCCAGCAGTGTTCAGCCTTGGGATTCACCCCTCCACTTT
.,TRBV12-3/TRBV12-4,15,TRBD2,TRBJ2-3,CASSLGGLAGDTQYF,TGTGCCAGCAGTTTAGGGGGACTAGCGGGGGATACGCAGTATTTT
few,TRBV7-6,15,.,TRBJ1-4,CASSLMRGPREKLFF,TGTGCCAGCAGCTTAATGAGAGGACCTCGAGAAAAACTGTTTTTT
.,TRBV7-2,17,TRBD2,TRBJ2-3,CASSLAGLARSTDTQYF,TGTGCCAGCAGCTTAGCGGGACTAGCGCGGTCCACAGATACGCAGTATTTT
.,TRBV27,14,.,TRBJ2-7,CASSLRGRTYEQYF,TGTGCCAGCAGTTTACGTGGGAGGACCTACGAGCAGTACTTC
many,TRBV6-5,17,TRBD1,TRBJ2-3,CASSQIRGTGSTDTQYF,TGTGCCAGCAGTCAAATCCGTGGGACAGGTAGCACAGATACGCAGTATTTT
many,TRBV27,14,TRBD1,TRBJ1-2,CATREGTAFYGYTF,TGTGCCACGCGAGAAGGGACAGCTTTCTATGGCTACACCTTC
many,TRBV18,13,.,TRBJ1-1,CASSPLRETEAFF,TGTGCCAGCTCACCACTTCGGGAAACTGAAGCTTTCTTT
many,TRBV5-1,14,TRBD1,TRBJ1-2,CASSLGGTGYGYTF,TGCGCCAGCAGCTTGGGGGGGACAGGATATGGCTACACCTTC
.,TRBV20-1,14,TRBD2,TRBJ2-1,CSAKAGSSYNEQFF,TGCAGTGCTAAAGCGGGGAGCTCCTACAATGAGCAGTTCTTC
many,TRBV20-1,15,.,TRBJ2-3,CSALGGTTSTDTQYF,TGCAGTGCTTTAGGGGGGACAACTAGCACAGATACGCAGTATTTT
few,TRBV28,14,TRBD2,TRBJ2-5,CASREPRGIETQYF,TGTGCCAGCAGAGAACCGCGGGGGATAGAGACCCAGTACTTC
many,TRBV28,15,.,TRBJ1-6,CASNGGRWGNSPLHF,TGTGCCAGCAACGGGGGGAGGTGGGGTAATTCACCCCTCCACTTT
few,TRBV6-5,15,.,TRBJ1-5,CASSYGQAVSQPQHF,TGTGCCAGCAGTTACGGGCAGGCAGTAAGTCAGCCCCAGCATTTT
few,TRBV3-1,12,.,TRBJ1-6,CASSRRDLPLHF,TGTGCCAGCAGCCGAAGGGACCTACCCCTCCACTTT